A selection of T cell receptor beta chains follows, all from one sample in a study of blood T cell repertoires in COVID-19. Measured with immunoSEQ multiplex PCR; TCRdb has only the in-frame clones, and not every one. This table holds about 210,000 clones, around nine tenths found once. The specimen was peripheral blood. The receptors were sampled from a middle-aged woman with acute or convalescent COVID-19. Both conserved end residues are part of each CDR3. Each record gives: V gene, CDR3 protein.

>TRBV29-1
CSVPGHRKNTEAFF
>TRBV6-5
CASSSQGNLGFF
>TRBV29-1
CSVVLPGQGNTGELFF
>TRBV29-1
CSALRDKTEAFF
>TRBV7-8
CASSLVRGRTEAFF
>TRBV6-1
CASSEINISTEAFF
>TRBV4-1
CASSHMNTEAFF
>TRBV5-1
CASSFGLAGLAPQRSTDTQYF
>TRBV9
CATQGDDGDTQYF
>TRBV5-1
CASSLGASPGTDTQYF
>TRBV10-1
CASSPVGSGSYNEQFF
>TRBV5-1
CASSSNTQETQYF
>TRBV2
CASSGTGGGTQPQHF
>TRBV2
CASRGLAGDYNEQFF
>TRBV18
CASSPETDRGYGYTF
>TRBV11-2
CASSLAVLPLHF
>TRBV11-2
CASSLELGPLGDTQYF
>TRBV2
CASRSGQGTYGYTF
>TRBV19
CAIQGKDYGYTF
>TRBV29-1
CSVQGQGVVGNTF
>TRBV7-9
CASSLEDREGYTF
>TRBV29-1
CSVRAEANYGYTF
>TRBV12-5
CASGSRLAGGAANEQFF
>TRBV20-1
CSASDYRESPLHF
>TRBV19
CASSRQGRSGANVLTF
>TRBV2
CARGQGYTEAFF